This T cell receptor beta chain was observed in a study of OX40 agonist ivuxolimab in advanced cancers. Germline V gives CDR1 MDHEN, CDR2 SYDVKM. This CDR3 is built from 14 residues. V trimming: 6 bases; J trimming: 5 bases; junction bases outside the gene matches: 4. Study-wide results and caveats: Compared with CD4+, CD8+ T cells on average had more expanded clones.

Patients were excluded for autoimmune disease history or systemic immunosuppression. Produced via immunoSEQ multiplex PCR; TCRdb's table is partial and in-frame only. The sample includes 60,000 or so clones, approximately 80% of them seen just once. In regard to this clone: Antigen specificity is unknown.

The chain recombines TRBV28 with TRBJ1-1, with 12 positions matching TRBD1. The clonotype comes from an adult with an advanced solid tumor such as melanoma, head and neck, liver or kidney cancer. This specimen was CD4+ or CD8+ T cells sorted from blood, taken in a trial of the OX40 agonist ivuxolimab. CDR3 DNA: TGTGCCAGCAGCCGGGACAGGGGGCTTACTGAAGCTTTCTTT. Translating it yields CASSRDRGLTEAFF. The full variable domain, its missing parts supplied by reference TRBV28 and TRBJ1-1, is DVKVTQSSRYLVKRTGEKVFLECVQDMDHENMFWYRQDPGLGLRLIYFSYDVKMKEKGDIPEGYSVSREKKERFSLILESASTNQTSMYLCASSRDRGLTEAFFGQGTRLTVV.